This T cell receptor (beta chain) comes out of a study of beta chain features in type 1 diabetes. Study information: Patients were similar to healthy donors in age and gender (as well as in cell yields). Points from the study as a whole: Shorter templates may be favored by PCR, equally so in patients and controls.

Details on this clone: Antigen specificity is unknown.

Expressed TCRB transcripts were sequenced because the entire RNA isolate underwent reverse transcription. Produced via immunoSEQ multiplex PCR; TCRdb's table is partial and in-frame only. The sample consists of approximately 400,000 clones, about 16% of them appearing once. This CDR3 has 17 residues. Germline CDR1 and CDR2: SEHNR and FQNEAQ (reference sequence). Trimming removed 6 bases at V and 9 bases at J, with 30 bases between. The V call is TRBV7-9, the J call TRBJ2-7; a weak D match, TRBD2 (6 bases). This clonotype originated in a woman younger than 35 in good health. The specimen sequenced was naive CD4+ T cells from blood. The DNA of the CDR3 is TGTGCCAGCAGTTCGCGCGGGGTCCTAGCCGAAATGGTAGGGCAGTACTTC. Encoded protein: CASSSRGVLAEMVGQYF.